Listed below are T cell receptor beta chains from one sample, sequenced in a study of CD8+ T cells in alopecia areata. Sequencing used immunoSEQ multiplex PCR; TCRdb keeps in-frame clones, though not all of them. The table has some 180,000 clones, 50% to 70% seen once; the top ten hold more than 1.5%. Source: CD4+ T cells sorted from blood, taken at week 0. The receptors stem from a human donor with alopecia areata. Both conserved end residues are part of each CDR3. The D gene is left open where the match is weak. For some rows the clone size is stated as once, few or many, or as a class when expanded; others skip it.

abundance,v_gene,j_gene,d_gene,CDR3aa,CDR3nt
-,TRBV29-1,TRBJ1-2,-,CSDGKNYGYTF,TGCAGCGATGGGAAGAACTATGGCTACACCTTC
few,TRBV29-1,TRBJ2-3,-,CSVEGPFRGDTQYF,TGCAGCGTTGAAGGACCCTTCAGGGGAGATACGCAGTATTTT
-,TRBV5-1,TRBJ2-7,TRBD2,CASSFVPSGGPSSYEQYF,TGCGCCAGCAGCTTTGTCCCTAGCGGGGGGCCGAGCTCCTACGAGCAGTACTTC
-,TRBV25-1,TRBJ1-6,-,CASSDLNSPLHF,TGTGCCAGCAGTGACCTCAATTCACCCCTCCACTTT
-,TRBV29-1,TRBJ1-3,-,CSVEDTYSSGNTIYF,TGCAGCGTTGAAGATACCTATTCCTCTGGAAACACCATATATTTT
once,TRBV15,TRBJ1-5,-,CATSSSRAPQPQHF,TGTGCCACCAGCAGCAGTCGGGCTCCTCAGCCCCAGCATTTT
-,TRBV29-1,TRBJ1-2,TRBD1,CSGQGPDGYTF,TGCAGCGGACAGGGTCCGGATGGCTACACCTTC
once,TRBV6-5,TRBJ1-1,-,CASSRKLNTEAFF,TGTGCCAGCAGCCGTAAACTGAACACTGAAGCTTTCTTT
-,TRBV28,TRBJ1-2,-,CASLTGNYGYTF,TGTGCCAGCCTTACAGGAAACTATGGCTACACCTTC
-,TRBV10-2,TRBJ2-1,-,CASGRNYNEQFF,TGCGCCAGCGGTCGAAACTACAATGAGCAGTTCTTC
few,TRBV7-2,TRBJ1-6,TRBD1,CASSRGQANSPLHF,TGTGCCAGCAGCAGGGGACAGGCGAATTCACCCCTCCACTTT
-,TRBV29-1,TRBJ2-6,-,CSVGDRTGANVLTF,TGCAGCGTCGGCGACAGGACCGGGGCCAACGTCCTGACTTTC
-,TRBV30,TRBJ2-1,-,CAWSAASQGIKQFF,TGTGCCTGGAGTGCCGCCTCACAGGGTATTAAGCAGTTCTTC
-,TRBV7-3,TRBJ2-2,-,CASSPQGTGELFF,TGTGCCAGCAGCCCCCAGGGGACCGGGGAGCTGTTTTTT
-,TRBV18,TRBJ2-3,-,CASSPEADTQYF,TGTGCCAGCTCACCGGAGGCAGATACGCAGTATTTT
once,TRBV30,TRBJ2-1,TRBD2,CAWSIGLAGGQEQFF,TGTGCCTGGAGTATCGGACTAGCGGGGGGCCAGGAGCAGTTCTTC